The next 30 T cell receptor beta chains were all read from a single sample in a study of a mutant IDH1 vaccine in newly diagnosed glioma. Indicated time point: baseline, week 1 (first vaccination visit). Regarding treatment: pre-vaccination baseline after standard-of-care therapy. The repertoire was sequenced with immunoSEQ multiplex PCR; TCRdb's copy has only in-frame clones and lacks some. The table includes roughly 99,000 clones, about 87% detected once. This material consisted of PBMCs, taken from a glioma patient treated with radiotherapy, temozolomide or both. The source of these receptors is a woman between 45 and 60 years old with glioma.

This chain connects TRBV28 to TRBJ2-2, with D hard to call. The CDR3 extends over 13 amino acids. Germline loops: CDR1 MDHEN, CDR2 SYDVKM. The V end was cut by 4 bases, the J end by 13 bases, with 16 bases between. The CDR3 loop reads CASSWTARLGLFF. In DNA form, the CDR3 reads TGTGCCAGCAGTTGGACGGCACGGTTGGGGCTGTTTTTT.

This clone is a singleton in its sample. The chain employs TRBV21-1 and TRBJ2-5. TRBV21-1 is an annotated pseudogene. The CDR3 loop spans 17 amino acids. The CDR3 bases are TGTGCCAGCAGCTCCCCGGAGGGGGGACCGTACCAAGAGACCCAGTACTTC. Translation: CASSSPEGGPYQETQYF.

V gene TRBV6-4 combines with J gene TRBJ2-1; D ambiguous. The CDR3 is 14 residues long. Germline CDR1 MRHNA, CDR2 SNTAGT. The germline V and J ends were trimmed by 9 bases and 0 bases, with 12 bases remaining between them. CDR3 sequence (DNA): TGTGCCAGTTTCCCAGAATTCTCCTACAATGAGCAGTTCTTC. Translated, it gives CASFPEFSYNEQFF.

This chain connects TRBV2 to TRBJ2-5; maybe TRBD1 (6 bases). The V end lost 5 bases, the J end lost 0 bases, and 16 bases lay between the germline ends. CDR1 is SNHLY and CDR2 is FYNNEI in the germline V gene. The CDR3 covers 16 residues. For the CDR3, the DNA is TGTGCCAGCAGTCTACAGGGAAGGGGGTACCAAGAGACCCAGTACTTC. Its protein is CASSLQGRGYQETQYF.

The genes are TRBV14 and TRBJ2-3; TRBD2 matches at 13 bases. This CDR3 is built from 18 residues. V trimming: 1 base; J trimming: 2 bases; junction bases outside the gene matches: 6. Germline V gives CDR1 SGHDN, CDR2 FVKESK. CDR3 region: CASSQGPGTSGTTDTQYF. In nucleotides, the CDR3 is TGTGCCAGCAGCCAAGGCCCCGGGACTAGCGGGACCACAGATACGCAGTATTTT.

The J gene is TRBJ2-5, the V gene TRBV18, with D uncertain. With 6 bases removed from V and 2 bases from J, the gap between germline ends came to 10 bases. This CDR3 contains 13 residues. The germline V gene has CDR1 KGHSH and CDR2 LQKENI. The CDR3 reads CASSPGAQETQYF. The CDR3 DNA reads TGTGCCAGCTCCCCCGGAGCACAAGAGACCCAGTACTTC. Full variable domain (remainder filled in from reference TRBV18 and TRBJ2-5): NAGVMQNPRHLVRRRGQEARLRCSPMKGHSHVYWYRQLPEEGLKFMVYLQKENIIDESGMPKERFSAEFPKEGPSILRIQQVVRGDSAAYFCASSPGAQETQYFGPGTRLLVL.

This CDR3 reads CASSLSGGSQETQYF. CDR3 nucleotides: TGTGCCAGCAGTTTATCTGGCGGGTCGCAAGAGACCCAGTACTTC. The chain combines TRBV27 with TRBJ2-5; maybe TRBD2 (5 bases). With 0 bases removed from V and 2 bases from J, the gap between germline ends came to 10 bases. The germline CDR1 and CDR2 sequences are MNHEY and SMNVEV (reference sequence). The CDR3 is made up of 15 amino acids.

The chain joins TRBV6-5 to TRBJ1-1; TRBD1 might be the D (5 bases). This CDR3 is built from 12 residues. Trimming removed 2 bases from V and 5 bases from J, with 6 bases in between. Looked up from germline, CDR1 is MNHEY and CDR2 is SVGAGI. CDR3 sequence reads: CASSYGGTEAFF. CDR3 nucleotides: TGTGCCAGCAGTTACGGGGGAACTGAAGCTTTCTTT.

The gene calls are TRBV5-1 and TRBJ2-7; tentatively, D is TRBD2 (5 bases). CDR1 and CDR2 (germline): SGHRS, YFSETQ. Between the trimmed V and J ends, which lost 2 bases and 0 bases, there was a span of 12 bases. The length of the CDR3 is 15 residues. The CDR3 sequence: CASSFTTGSSYEQYF. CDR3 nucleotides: TGCGCCAGCAGCTTTACGACTGGGAGCTCCTACGAGCAGTACTTC.

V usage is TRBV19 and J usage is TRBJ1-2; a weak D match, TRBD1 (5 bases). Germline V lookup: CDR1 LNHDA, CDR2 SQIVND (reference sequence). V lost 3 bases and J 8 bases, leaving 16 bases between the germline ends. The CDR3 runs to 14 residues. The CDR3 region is CASSIRLGAGGYTF. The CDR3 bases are TGTGCCAGTAGTATTCGACTTGGGGCTGGAGGCTACACCTTC.

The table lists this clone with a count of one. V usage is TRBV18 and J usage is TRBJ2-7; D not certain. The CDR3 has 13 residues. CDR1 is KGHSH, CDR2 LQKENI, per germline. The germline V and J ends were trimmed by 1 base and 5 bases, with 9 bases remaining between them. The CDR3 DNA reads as TGTGCCAGCTCACCACTACGGGTCGACGAGCAGTACTTC. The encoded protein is CASSPLRVDEQYF.

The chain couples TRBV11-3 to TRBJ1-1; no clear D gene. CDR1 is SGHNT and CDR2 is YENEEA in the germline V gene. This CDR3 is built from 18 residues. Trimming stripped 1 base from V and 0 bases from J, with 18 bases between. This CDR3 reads CASSLGGVDQPLNTEAFF. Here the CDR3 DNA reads TGTGCCAGCAGCTTAGGAGGCGTGGATCAGCCACTGAACACTGAAGCTTTCTTT.

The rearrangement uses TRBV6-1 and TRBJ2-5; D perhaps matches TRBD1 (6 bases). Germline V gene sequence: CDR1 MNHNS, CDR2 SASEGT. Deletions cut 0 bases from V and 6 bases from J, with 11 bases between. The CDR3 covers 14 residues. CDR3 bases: TGTGCCAGCAGTGAAGCAGGGGGACGGCAGACCCAGTACTTC. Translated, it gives CASSEAGGRQTQYF.

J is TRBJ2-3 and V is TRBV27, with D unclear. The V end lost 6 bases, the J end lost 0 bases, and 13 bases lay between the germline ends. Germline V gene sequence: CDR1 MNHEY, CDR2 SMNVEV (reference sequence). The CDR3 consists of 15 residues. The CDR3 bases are TGTGCCAGCAGCCCAGGCGCCATCAGCACAGATACGCAGTATTTT. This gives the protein CASSPGAISTDTQYF.

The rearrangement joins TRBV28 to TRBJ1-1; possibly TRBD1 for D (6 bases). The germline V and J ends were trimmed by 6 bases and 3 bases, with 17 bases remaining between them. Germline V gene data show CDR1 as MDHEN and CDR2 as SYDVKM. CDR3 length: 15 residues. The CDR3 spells CASRPVRGAYTEAFF. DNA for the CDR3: TGTGCCAGCAGACCGGTCAGGGGCGCGTACACTGAAGCTTTCTTT. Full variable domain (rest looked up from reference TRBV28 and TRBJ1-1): DVKVTQSSRYLVKRTGEKVFLECVQDMDHENMFWYRQDPGLGLRLIYFSYDVKMKEKGDIPEGYSVSREKKERFSLILESASTNQTSMYLCASRPVRGAYTEAFFGQGTRLTVV.

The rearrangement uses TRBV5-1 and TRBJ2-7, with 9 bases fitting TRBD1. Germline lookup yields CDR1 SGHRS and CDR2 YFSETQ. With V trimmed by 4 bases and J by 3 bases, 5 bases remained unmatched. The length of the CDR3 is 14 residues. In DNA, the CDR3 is TGCGCCAGCAGCACCGAGGGACAGGGCTACGAGCAGTACTTC. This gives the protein CASSTEGQGYEQYF.

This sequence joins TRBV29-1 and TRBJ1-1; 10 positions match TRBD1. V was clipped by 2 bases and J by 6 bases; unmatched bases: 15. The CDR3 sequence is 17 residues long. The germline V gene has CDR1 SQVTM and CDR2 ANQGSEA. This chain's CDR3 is CSVERGSGTGEYAEAFF. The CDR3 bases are TGCAGCGTTGAAAGGGGGTCGGGGACAGGGGAGTATGCTGAAGCTTTCTTT.

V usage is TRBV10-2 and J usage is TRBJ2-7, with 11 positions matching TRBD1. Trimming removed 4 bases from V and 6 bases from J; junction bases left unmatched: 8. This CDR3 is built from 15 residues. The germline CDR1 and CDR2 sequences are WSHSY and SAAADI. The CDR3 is CASSGPGQGEGEQYF. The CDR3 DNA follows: TGCGCCAGCAGTGGGCCGGGACAGGGGGAGGGCGAGCAGTACTTC.

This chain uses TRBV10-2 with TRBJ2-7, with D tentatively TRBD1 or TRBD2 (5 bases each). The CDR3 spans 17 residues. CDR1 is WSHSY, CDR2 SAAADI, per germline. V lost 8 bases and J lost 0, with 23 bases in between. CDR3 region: CASGEGGLTRGSYEQYF. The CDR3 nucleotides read TGCGCCAGCGGAGAGGGCGGACTTACAAGGGGCTCCTACGAGCAGTACTTC.

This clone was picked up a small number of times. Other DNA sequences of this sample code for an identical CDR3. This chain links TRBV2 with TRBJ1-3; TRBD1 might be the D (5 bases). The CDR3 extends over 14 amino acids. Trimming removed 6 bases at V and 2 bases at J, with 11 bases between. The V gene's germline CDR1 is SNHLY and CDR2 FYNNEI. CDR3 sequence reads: CASRPQGPGNTIYF. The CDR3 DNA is TGTGCCAGCAGACCGCAGGGTCCTGGAAACACCATATATTTT.

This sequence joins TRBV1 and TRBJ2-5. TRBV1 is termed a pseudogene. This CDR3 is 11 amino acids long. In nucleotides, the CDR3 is TGCACCAGCAGCCAAGGAGAGACCCAGTACTTC. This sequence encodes CTSSQGETQYF.

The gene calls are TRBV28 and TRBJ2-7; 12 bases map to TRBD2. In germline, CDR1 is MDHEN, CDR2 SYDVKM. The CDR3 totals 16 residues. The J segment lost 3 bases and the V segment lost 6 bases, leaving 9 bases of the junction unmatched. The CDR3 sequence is CASSRPGLAGDYEQYF. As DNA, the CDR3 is TGTGCCAGCAGCCGACCGGGACTAGCGGGTGACTACGAGCAGTACTTC.

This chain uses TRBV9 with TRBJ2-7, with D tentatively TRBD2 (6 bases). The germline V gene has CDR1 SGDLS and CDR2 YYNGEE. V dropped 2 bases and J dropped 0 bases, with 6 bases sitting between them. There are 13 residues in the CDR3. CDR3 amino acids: CASSVGLSYEQYF. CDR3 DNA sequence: TGTGCCAGCAGCGTGGGACTCTCCTACGAGCAGTACTTC.

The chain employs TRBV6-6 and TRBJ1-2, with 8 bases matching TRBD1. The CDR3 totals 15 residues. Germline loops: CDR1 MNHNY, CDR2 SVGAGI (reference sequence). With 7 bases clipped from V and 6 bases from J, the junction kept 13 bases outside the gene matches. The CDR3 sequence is CASISLRTGSDGYTF. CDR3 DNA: TGTGCCAGCATTTCACTCCGGACAGGGTCAGATGGCTACACCTTC.

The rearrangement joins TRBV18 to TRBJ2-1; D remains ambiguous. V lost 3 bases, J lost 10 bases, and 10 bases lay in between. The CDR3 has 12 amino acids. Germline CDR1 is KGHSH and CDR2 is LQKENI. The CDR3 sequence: CASSPSPKEQFF. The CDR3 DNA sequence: TGTGCCAGCTCACCGTCCCCCAAGGAGCAGTTCTTC.

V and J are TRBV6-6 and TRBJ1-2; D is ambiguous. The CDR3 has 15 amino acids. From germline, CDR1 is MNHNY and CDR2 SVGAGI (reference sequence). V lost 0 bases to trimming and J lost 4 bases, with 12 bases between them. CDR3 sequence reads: CASSYSPGPRYGYTF. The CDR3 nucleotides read TGTGCCAGCAGTTACTCTCCGGGCCCCCGCTATGGCTACACCTTC.

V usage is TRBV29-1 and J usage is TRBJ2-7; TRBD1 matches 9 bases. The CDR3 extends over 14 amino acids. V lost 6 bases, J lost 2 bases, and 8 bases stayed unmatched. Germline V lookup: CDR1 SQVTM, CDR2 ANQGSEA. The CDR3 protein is CSVPGTGRPYEQYF. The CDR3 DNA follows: TGCAGCGTCCCAGGGACAGGGCGCCCCTACGAGCAGTACTTC.

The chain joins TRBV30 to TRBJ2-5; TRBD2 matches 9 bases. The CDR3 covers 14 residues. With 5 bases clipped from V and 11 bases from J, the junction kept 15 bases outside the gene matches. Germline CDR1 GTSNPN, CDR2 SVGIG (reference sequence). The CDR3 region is CAWAKAGGPREQYF. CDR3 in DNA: TGTGCCTGGGCGAAGGCGGGAGGGCCAAGGGAGCAGTACTTC.

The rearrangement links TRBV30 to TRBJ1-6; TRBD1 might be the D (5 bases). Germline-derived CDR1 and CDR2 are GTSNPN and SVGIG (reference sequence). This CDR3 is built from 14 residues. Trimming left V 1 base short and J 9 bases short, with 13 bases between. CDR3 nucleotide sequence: TGTGCCTGGAGTGGGCAGGGAGGTCGTTCACCCCTCCACTTT. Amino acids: CAWSGQGGRSPLHF. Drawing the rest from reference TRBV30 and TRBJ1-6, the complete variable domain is SQTIHQWPATLVQPVGSPLSLECTVEGTSNPNLYWYRQAAGRGLQLLFYSVGIGQISSEVPQNLSASRPQDRQFILSSKKLLLSDSGFYLCAWSGQGGRSPLHFGNGTRLTVT.

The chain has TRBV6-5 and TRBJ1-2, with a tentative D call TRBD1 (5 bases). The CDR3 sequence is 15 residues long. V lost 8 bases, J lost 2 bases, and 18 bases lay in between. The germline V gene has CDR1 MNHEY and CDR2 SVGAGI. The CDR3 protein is CASQLQVSGNYGYTF. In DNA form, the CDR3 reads TGTGCCAGCCAACTACAGGTCTCAGGGAACTATGGCTACACCTTC.